One sample yielded the 23 T cell receptor beta chains listed below, sequenced in a study of response to subunit inactivated influenza vaccine. TCRdb processed the RT-PCR reads anew with MiXCR; each CDR3 protein has one entry. The sample includes 550,000 to 800,000 distinct CDR3 sequences, around 13% of them seen just once. Material: PBMCs from blood, obtained 14 days before vaccination. The receptors originated from a man in his forties or fifties who received an inactivated influenza vaccine.

This clonotype was picked up a small number of times. The V and J genes are TRBV7-6 and TRBJ2-1; TRBD2 matches 9 bases. From germline, CDR1 is SGHVS and CDR2 FNYEAQ. The CDR3 spans 19 residues. V was pared by 5 bases and J by 1 base, with 15 bases of the junction left unmatched. This chain's CDR3 is CASSPGGTSPRGSYNEQFF. For the CDR3, the DNA is TGTGCCAGCAGCCCGGGGGGGACTAGCCCCCGGGGGTCCTACAATGAGCAGTTCTTC.

In its sample, this clonotype was seen a few times. V and J are TRBV19 and TRBJ2-5, with a possible D match to TRBD1 (6 bases). The CDR3 length is 15 residues. V was trimmed by 4 bases and J by 3 bases, leaving 15 bases between them. Germline V lookup: CDR1 LNHDA, CDR2 SQIVND (reference sequence). The CDR3: CASSKQGRKEETQYF. The CDR3 DNA sequence: TGTGCCAGTAGTAAGCAGGGGCGAAAAGAAGAGACCCAGTACTTC.

This clonotype was seen a few times. The chain is built from TRBV7-6 and TRBJ2-3; 10 bases align to TRBD2. The germline V gene has CDR1 SGHVS and CDR2 FNYEAQ. This CDR3 is built from 16 residues. Trimming removed 4 bases from V and 0 bases from J; junction bases left unmatched: 4. CDR3 in amino acids: CASSYVAGGSTDTQYF. The CDR3 nucleotides are TGTGCCAGCAGCTACGTAGCGGGAGGAAGCACAGATACGCAGTATTTT.

CDR3 coding DNA: TGTGCCAGCAGCTTAGCGCAGAGGCTAGCGGGAGATACGCAGTATTTT. Residues: CASSLAQRLAGDTQYF. This chain uses TRBV7-9 with TRBJ2-3, with 8 bases fitting TRBD2. V was clipped by 0 bases and J by 5 bases; unmatched bases: 7. From germline, CDR1 is SEHNR and CDR2 FQNEAQ (reference sequence). This CDR3 contains 16 residues.

This clonotype was observed a few times. The chain uses TRBV2 and TRBJ1-1; D unclear. Looked up from germline, CDR1 is SNHLY and CDR2 is FYNNEI. The CDR3 covers 11 residues. The ends were cut back, 8 bases at V and 1 base at J, with 5 bases in the middle. The CDR3 loop is CASWGNTEAFF. The CDR3 bases are TGTGCCAGCTGGGGGAACACTGAAGCTTTCTTT.

This chain joins TRBV5-1 and TRBJ2-7; TRBD1 matches at 8 bases. This CDR3 has 14 residues. Losses at the gene ends were 4 bases for V and 3 bases for J; bases not matched to a gene: 6. Germline assignment: CDR1 SGHRS and CDR2 YFSETQ. This CDR3 reads CASSNDRGGYEQYF. The CDR3, as DNA: TGCGCCAGCAGCAACGACAGGGGAGGCTACGAGCAGTACTTC.

The gene calls are TRBV13 and TRBJ1-6; 7 positions match TRBD1. The CDR3 has 15 amino acids. The germline CDR1 and CDR2 sequences are PRHDT and FYEKMQ (reference sequence). The V gene end was trimmed by 5 bases and the J gene end by 6 bases; junction bases not matched to a gene: 7. The CDR3: CASSANRGVNSPLHF. In DNA, the CDR3 is TGTGCCAGCAGCGCGAACAGGGGAGTTAATTCACCCCTCCACTTT.

V usage is TRBV6-2 or TRBV6-3 and J usage is TRBJ2-7, with D perhaps TRBD2 (6 bases). The CDR3 covers 18 residues. Germline V lookup: CDR1 MNHEY, CDR2 SVGEGT. V was clipped by 2 bases and J by 3 bases, with 23 bases between them. CDR3: CASSYRERRTTLSYEQYF. CDR3 DNA: TGTGCCAGCAGTTACCGTGAAAGAAGGACTACGCTAAGCTACGAGCAGTACTTC.

V usage is TRBV6-5 and J usage is TRBJ2-3; D tentatively reads TRBD1 or TRBD2 (5 bases each). V gave up 2 bases and J gave up 4 bases, with 13 bases separating them. Germline loops: CDR1 MNHEY, CDR2 SVGAGI. The CDR3 runs 15 residues. The DNA of the CDR3 is TGTGCCAGCAGTTACCAACCTAGAGGGGCAGATACGCAGTATTTT. Protein: CASSYQPRGADTQYF.

This clonotype appeared a few times. V and J are TRBV5-1 and TRBJ2-3, with D possibly being TRBD1 or TRBD2 (6 bases each). This CDR3 is built from 14 residues. Per the germline V gene, CDR1 is SGHRS and CDR2 is YFSETQ. V gave up 1 base and J gave up 5 bases, with 11 bases separating them. CDR3 coding DNA: TGCGCCAGCAGCTTGCCGGGGGCCGGAGATACGCAGTATTTT. Its protein product is CASSLPGAGDTQYF.

This clonotype occurred many times. This sequence joins TRBV4-3 and TRBJ2-7; D uncertain. Germline loops: CDR1 LGHNA, CDR2 YSLEER. V lost 3 bases and J lost 3, with 12 bases in between. The CDR3 covers 14 residues. CDR3 in DNA: TGCGCCAGCAGCCAGGATAGTGGTCTCTACGAGCAGTACTTC. Protein sequence: CASSQDSGLYEQYF.

The chain couples TRBV4-3 to TRBJ1-3; D is unresolved. Germline V gene data show CDR1 as LGHNA and CDR2 as YSLEER. The CDR3 length is 16 residues. V lost 0 bases and J 3 bases, leaving 12 bases between the germline ends. Here the CDR3 DNA reads TGCGCCAGCAGCCAAGATGTGGGCAGGAATGGAAACACCATATATTTT. Encoded protein: CASSQDVGRNGNTIYF.

This clonotype has at least ten counts. V and J are TRBV7-2 and TRBJ1-1; no clear D. The CDR3 loop spans 11 amino acids. Germline CDR1 SGHTA, CDR2 FQGNSA. Trimming pared 2 bases from V and 9 bases from J, leaving 7 bases between. The CDR3 loop reads CASSLLRKAFF. The CDR3 DNA sequence: TGTGCCAGCAGCTTACTACGGAAAGCTTTCTTT.

This clonotype was counted only a few times. The chain carries TRBV2 and TRBJ2-7, with a possible D match to TRBD1 (5 bases). Trimming pared 5 bases from V and 7 bases from J, leaving 15 bases between. Germline CDR1 SNHLY, CDR2 FYNNEI. The CDR3 length is 13 residues. The CDR3 region has the DNA TGTGCCAGCAGTCTGCACAAGTCAGGGGAGCAGTACTTC. As protein: CASSLHKSGEQYF.

The rearrangement joins TRBV4-2 to TRBJ2-7, with TRBD2 identical over 9 bases. This CDR3 has 16 amino acids. Per the germline V gene, CDR1 is LGHNA and CDR2 is YNFKEQ. The V and J ends lost 1 base and 3 bases, in that order; junction bases with no gene match: 7. As DNA, the CDR3 is TGTGCCAGCAGCCAAGGCAGCGGGGGGCTTGACTACGAGCAGTACTTC. This translates into CASSQGSGGLDYEQYF.

The chain joins TRBV6-5 to TRBJ2-7; TRBD2 might be the D (6 bases). The V gene's germline CDR1 is MNHEY and CDR2 SVGAGI. V gave up 0 bases and J gave up 3 bases, with 9 bases separating them. The CDR3 has 14 amino acids. For the CDR3, the DNA is TGTGCCAGCAGTTACTCGGGGGGATTCTACGAGCAGTACTTC. The encoded protein is CASSYSGGFYEQYF.

This clonotype was observed at least ten times. CDR3 sequence: CSVEGRAANTEAFF. The CDR3 DNA is TGCAGCGTTGAGGGTCGGGCAGCGAACACTGAAGCTTTCTTT. The chain couples TRBV29-1 to TRBJ1-1; no definite D call. This CDR3 spans 14 amino acids. The V end lost 3 bases, the J end lost 1 base, and 12 bases lay between the germline ends. Looked up from germline, CDR1 is SQVTM and CDR2 is ANQGSEA.

The table lists this clonotype with many counts. The rearrangement joins TRBV19 to TRBJ2-2; 9 bases fit TRBD1. Unmatched junction bases numbered 6, after V lost 5 bases and J lost 2 bases. Per the germline V gene, CDR1 is LNHDA and CDR2 is SQIVND (reference sequence). The CDR3 has 16 amino acids. CDR3 in DNA: TGTGCCAGTAGTGCCACAGGGGGCATTAACACCGGGGAGCTGTTTTTT. Protein sequence: CASSATGGINTGELFF.

There are a few counts of this clonotype. The chain carries TRBV5-1 and TRBJ1-2; D gene unclear. V lost 2 bases and J 0 bases, leaving 8 bases between the germline ends. The CDR3 is made up of 14 amino acids. CDR1 is SGHRS, CDR2 YFSETQ, per germline. This chain's CDR3 is CASSFTDANYGYTF. CDR3 bases: TGCGCCAGCAGCTTTACAGACGCTAACTATGGCTACACCTTC.

The V gene is TRBV7-6, the J gene TRBJ2-3; 7 bases are shared with TRBD1. Germline-derived CDR1 and CDR2 are SGHVS and FNYEAQ. This CDR3 comprises 15 residues. With V trimmed by 6 bases and J by 3 bases, 9 bases remained unmatched. CDR3 DNA: TGTGCCAGCAGTAAGGGGGCCTCTAGGACAGATACGCAGTATTTT. Its protein is CASSKGASRTDTQYF.

In this sample, this clonotype turned up many times. The chain recombines TRBV28 with TRBJ1-4, with TRBD1 identical over 11 bases. Germline lookup yields CDR1 MDHEN and CDR2 SYDVKM. The CDR3 length is 16 residues. J gave up 7 bases and V 1 base, and 5 bases lay outside the gene matches. DNA of the CDR3: TGTGCCAGCAGTTTATCTTCCGGGACAGGGGGTGAAAAACTGTTTTTT. Encoded protein: CASSLSSGTGGEKLFF.

This clonotype has only a few counts. The genes are TRBV10-3 and TRBJ2-5, with 10 positions matching TRBD2. The V gene end was trimmed by 3 bases and the J gene end by 0 bases; junction bases not matched to a gene: 7. CDR1 is ENHRY, CDR2 SYGVKD, per germline. This CDR3 contains 17 residues. The CDR3 loop reads CAISDLLAGEYQETQYF. CDR3 sequence (DNA): TGTGCCATCAGTGATCTGCTAGCGGGGGAGTACCAAGAGACCCAGTACTTC.

V is TRBV7-9 and J is TRBJ2-7; perhaps D is TRBD1 or TRBD2 (5 bases each). V dropped 3 bases and J dropped 0 bases, with 15 bases sitting between them. The CDR3 loop spans 16 amino acids. The germline V gene encodes CDR1 SEHNR and CDR2 FQNEAQ (reference sequence). CDR3 DNA: TGTGCCAGCAGCTTCGCCTCCGGGACGGACTCCTACGAGCAGTACTTC. The encoded protein is CASSFASGTDSYEQYF.